Below are 20 T cell receptor beta chains sequenced from a single sample in a study of cytomegalovirus exposure and HLA in healthy donors. The PCR employed 60 Vbeta primers together with 13 Jbeta primers. Method: immunoSEQ multiplex PCR; TCRdb's copy keeps in-frame clones and lacks some. The table lists tens of thousands of clones. Sequencing was performed on PBMCs. These receptors originate from a man aged 35 to 55 in good health and CMV-seronegative.

The chain uses TRBV18 and TRBJ2-7; tentatively, D is TRBD2 (6 bases). Trimming took 8 bases from V and 0 from J, leaving 14 bases between them. This CDR3 spans 14 amino acids. Germline assignment: CDR1 KGHSH and CDR2 LQKENI. The CDR3 reads CASGVGGVSYEQYF. As DNA, the CDR3 is TGTGCCAGCGGAGTGGGGGGTGTCTCCTACGAGCAGTACTTC.

This sequence joins TRBV11-2 and TRBJ2-5, with 13 bases that match TRBD2. Germline CDR1 reads SGHAT; CDR2 reads FQNNGV. Unmatched junction bases numbered 8, after V lost 5 bases and J lost 5 bases. This CDR3 has 16 amino acids. CDR3 protein: CASSPSTSGGWETQYF. The CDR3 bases are TGTGCCAGCAGCCCATCGACTAGCGGGGGGTGGGAGACCCAGTACTTC.

V gene TRBV7-8 combines with J gene TRBJ2-1; D remains unclear. Germline CDR1 SGHVS, CDR2 FQNEAQ. V was clipped by 1 base and J by 0 bases, with 7 bases between them. CDR3 length: 15 amino acids. CDR3 sequence (DNA): TGTGCCAGCAGCTTAGGGGCAAACTCCTACAATGAGCAGTTCTTC. Its protein is CASSLGANSYNEQFF.

This rearrangement joins TRBV4-1 to TRBJ1-4, with D perhaps matching TRBD1 (5 bases). The CDR3 length is 17 residues. V shed 0 bases and J shed 2 bases, with 13 bases lying between them. Germline loops: CDR1 MGHRA, CDR2 YSYEKL. CDR3 sequence reads: CASSQERHGGTNEKLFF. CDR3 nucleotides: TGCGCCAGCAGCCAAGAGCGACATGGGGGGACTAATGAAAAACTGTTTTTT.

The chain couples TRBV27 to TRBJ1-2; maybe TRBD1 (6 bases). V was shortened by 6 bases and J by 2 bases, with 10 bases between the two germline ends. Germline CDR1 is MNHEY and CDR2 is SMNVEV (reference sequence). The CDR3 is made up of 13 amino acids. The CDR3 DNA is TGTGCCAGCAGGTTCACAGGGAACTATGGCTACACCTTC. Translation gives CASRFTGNYGYTF.

The chain is built from TRBV19 and TRBJ1-3; 7 bases map to TRBD1. V was pared by 4 bases and J by 4 bases, with 13 bases of the junction left unmatched. The CDR3 contains 17 residues. The germline CDR1 and CDR2 sequences are LNHDA and SQIVND (reference sequence). CDR3: CASSTEQGWVGGNTIYF. The CDR3 DNA reads as TGTGCCAGTAGTACGGAACAGGGGTGGGTCGGAGGAAACACCATATATTTT.

The gene calls are TRBV6-1 and TRBJ1-6, with 9 bases matching TRBD1. Unmatched junction bases numbered 5, after V lost 6 bases and J lost 5 bases. Germline V gives CDR1 MNHNS, CDR2 SASEGT. The CDR3 spans 15 residues. Written as DNA, the CDR3 is TGTGCCAGCAGCGATCGACAGGGGGATAATTCACCCCTCCACTTT. This sequence encodes CASSDRQGDNSPLHF.

This rearrangement joins TRBV27 to TRBJ2-7; TRBD2 might be the D (6 bases). Trimming left V 3 bases short and J 3 bases short, with 12 bases between. The CDR3 totals 14 residues. The germline gives CDR1 MNHEY, CDR2 SMNVEV (reference sequence). This chain's CDR3 is CASSLGGSSYEQYF. The CDR3 DNA follows: TGTGCCAGCAGTTTGGGGGGTAGCAGCTACGAGCAGTACTTC.

The V call is TRBV15, the J call TRBJ1-5; D not certain. The length of the CDR3 is 15 residues. In germline, CDR1 is LNHNV, CDR2 YYDKDF (reference sequence). V lost 2 bases and J lost 3, with 11 bases in between. Written as DNA, the CDR3 is TGTGCCACCAGCAGAACAAGTCTCGACAATCAGCCCCAGCATTTT. This codes for CATSRTSLDNQPQHF.

The rearrangement links TRBV19 to TRBJ2-7; no firm D call. CDR1 and CDR2 (germline): LNHDA, SQIVND (reference sequence). The CDR3 has 14 residues. Deletions cut 4 bases from V and 2 bases from J, with 12 bases between. CDR3 nucleotide sequence: TGTGCCAGTAGTAGATTAGCCAAAACCTACGAGCAGTACTTC. This encodes CASSRLAKTYEQYF. The variable domain in full, with the rest retrieved from reference TRBV19 and TRBJ2-7, is DGGITQSPKYLFRKEGQNVTLSCEQNLNHDAMYWYRQDPGQGLRLIYYSQIVNDFQKGDIAEGYSVSREKKESFPLTVTSAQKNPTAFYLCASSRLAKTYEQYFGPGTRLTVT.

This clone is classed as medium-sized by frequency. V usage is TRBV19 and J usage is TRBJ1-3; possible D gene TRBD1, 5 bases. Trimming removed 7 bases from V and 0 bases from J, with 22 bases in between. The CDR3 contains 18 residues. Germline CDR1 reads LNHDA; CDR2 reads SQIVND (reference sequence). The CDR3 DNA follows: TGTGCCAGTAAGGAGGGGAGTATAGGGCGAACCTCTGGAAACACCATATATTTT. Protein: CASKEGSIGRTSGNTIYF.

The rearrangement joins TRBV4-1 to TRBJ2-2; D is unclear. The CDR3 is 14 amino acids. Germline CDR1 MGHRA, CDR2 YSYEKL. Trimming stripped 4 bases from V and 2 bases from J, with 8 bases between. CDR3 nucleotides: TGCGCCAGCAGCCTTAATCTAAACACCGGGGAGCTGTTTTTT. Residues: CASSLNLNTGELFF.

The V and J genes are TRBV18 and TRBJ2-5; 8 nucleotides line up with TRBD2. Trimming took 6 bases from V and 5 from J; bases not matched to a gene: 5. Germline-derived CDR1 and CDR2 are KGHSH and LQKENI. This CDR3 is 13 amino acids long. Written as DNA, the CDR3 is TGTGCCAGCTCCGGGGGGGCCAGGGAGACCCAGTACTTC. Translating gives CASSGGARETQYF.

The rearrangement uses TRBV30 and TRBJ1-1; tentative D call: TRBD1 (5 bases). V lost 2 bases and J 3 bases, leaving 7 bases between the germline ends. Germline CDR1 GTSNPN, CDR2 SVGIG (reference sequence). This CDR3 spans 12 amino acids. CDR3 region: CAWSPGYTEAFF. The CDR3 region has the DNA TGTGCCTGGAGTCCAGGGTACACTGAAGCTTTCTTT.

This sequence joins TRBV4-1 and TRBJ2-7; 8 nucleotides align to TRBD1. CDR3 length: 15 amino acids. The germline CDR1 and CDR2 sequences are MGHRA and YSYEKL. The J segment lost 4 bases and the V segment lost 0 bases, leaving 5 bases of the junction unmatched. The CDR3 spells CASSQDRDRFYEQYF. The DNA for the CDR3 is TGCGCCAGCAGCCAAGACCGGGACAGGTTTTACGAGCAGTACTTC.

J is TRBJ2-7 and V is TRBV6-5; 8 nucleotides match TRBD1. The germline CDR1 and CDR2 sequences are MNHEY and SVGAGI. V trimming: 5 bases; J trimming: 6 bases; junction bases outside the gene matches: 12. CDR3 size: 15 residues. The CDR3, as DNA: TGTGCCAGCAGTCGCCAACCGGGACAGGTGGGCGAGCAGTACTTC. As protein: CASSRQPGQVGEQYF.

The chain is built from TRBV30 and TRBJ2-5; TRBD1 matches 9 bases. In germline, CDR1 is GTSNPN, CDR2 SVGIG (reference sequence). The V segment lost 3 bases and the J segment 4 bases; nucleotides outside the gene matches: 6. The CDR3 consists of 14 residues. CDR3 bases: TGTGCCTGGAGGGAACCGGGACAGGGAGAGACCCAGTACTTC. It specifies CAWREPGQGETQYF.

The rearrangement joins TRBV9 to TRBJ2-1, with D perhaps matching TRBD1 (6 bases). Germline V gives CDR1 SGDLS, CDR2 YYNGEE. V dropped 3 bases and J dropped 0 bases, with 13 bases sitting between them. The CDR3 covers 16 residues. This chain's CDR3 is CASSDTGLSSYNEQFF. The CDR3, as DNA: TGTGCCAGCAGCGATACAGGGCTTAGCTCCTACAATGAGCAGTTCTTC.

The CDR3 sequence is CASSLGFNYGYTF. The CDR3 coding sequence is TGTGCCAGCAGTTTGGGCTTTAACTATGGCTACACCTTC. The chain has TRBV28 and TRBJ1-2; D is undetermined. Trimming stripped 3 bases from V and 1 base from J, with 6 bases between. Per germline, CDR1 MDHEN and CDR2 SYDVKM. This CDR3 region has 13 residues.

V and J are TRBV28 and TRBJ1-2; D not resolved. The CDR3 extends over 12 amino acids. V dropped 2 bases and J dropped 5 bases, with 6 bases sitting between them. The germline CDR1 and CDR2 sequences are MDHEN and SYDVKM. CDR3 sequence: CASSLEGYGYTF. In DNA form, the CDR3 reads TGTGCCAGCAGTTTAGAGGGATATGGCTACACCTTC.